These T cell receptor beta chains were read from a single sample in a study of T cell responses to AZD1222 COVID-19 vaccine. The table came from immunoSEQ multiplex PCR; TCRdb's copy has only in-frame clones and leaves some out. The sample carries roughly 140,000 clones, 80% to 95% recorded once. Source: peripheral blood, taken on day 0 of MenACWY control vaccination. These receptors were obtained from an adult in good health. Each CDR3 is given with its conserved first and last residue. Each record gives: CDR3 DNA, CDR3 protein, CDR3 length, clone size, J gene, D gene, V gene. The D gene is left open where the match is weak. A clone size is listed for some rows: how often the clone was seen (once, few, many), or a class if it is expanded.

TGCAGTGCTAGTTGGACAGCTAACTATGGCTACACCTTC | CSASWTANYGYTF | 13 | . | TRBJ1-2 | . | TRBV20-1
TGTGCCAGTAGTATAATGGCTAGCGGGATCTACAATGAGCAGTTCTTC | CASSIMASGIYNEQFF | 16 | . | TRBJ2-1 | TRBD2 | TRBV19
TGTGCCAGCAGCTTAGGAGGGTTTTTCTATAATTCACCCCTCCACTTT | CASSLGGFFYNSPLHF | 16 | . | TRBJ1-6 | . | TRBV7-2
TGTGCCAGTAAATCCACGTACGCCGGGGAGCTGTTTTTT | CASKSTYAGELFF | 13 | . | TRBJ2-2 | . | TRBV19
TGTGCCAGCAGTTTATCTACTCAGAACACTGAAGCTTTCTTT | CASSLSTQNTEAFF | 14 | . | TRBJ1-1 | . | TRBV27
TGTGCCAGTAGTTCTGGGCAGGGGGGATCACCCCTCCACTTT | CASSSGQGGSPLHF | 14 | . | TRBJ1-6 | TRBD1 | TRBV19
TGTGCCAGCATCCACCATGGGGGGCTCACTGAAGCTTTCTTT | CASIHHGGLTEAFF | 14 | . | TRBJ1-1 | . | TRBV6-5
TGTGCCAGTCACTATAAGGGGGCACAGAACACCGGGGAGCTGTTTTTT | CASHYKGAQNTGELFF | 16 | . | TRBJ2-2 | TRBD1 | TRBV19
TGTGCCAGCAGCCTCGACCCGAGGGCTGACGAGGGCTACACCTTC | CASSLDPRADEGYTF | 15 | once | TRBJ1-2 | . | TRBV9
TGTGCCGGGGGGGCTAGCGGGAGCTACGAGCAGTACTTC | CAGGASGSYEQYF | 13 | . | TRBJ2-7 | TRBD2 | TRBV30
TGTGCCAGCAATAAAGGCGGGACTAACTATGGCTACACCTTC | CASNKGGTNYGYTF | 14 | . | TRBJ1-2 | . | TRBV25-1
TGTGCCAGCAGCACCCAAATGAACACTGAAGCTTTCTTT | CASSTQMNTEAFF | 13 | . | TRBJ1-1 | . | TRBV7-3
TGTGCCAGCAGCGTAGGGGGAGATTCACCCCTCCACTTT | CASSVGGDSPLHF | 13 | . | TRBJ1-6 | . | TRBV9
TGCAGCGTTGAAGCCGGGGGGGAAAAACTGTTTTTT | CSVEAGGEKLFF | 12 | . | TRBJ1-4 | . | TRBV29-1
TGTGCCAGCAGCTTGCGTGTGAGACTAGCGGGAGGGGCAGATACGCAGTATTTT | CASSLRVRLAGGADTQYF | 18 | . | TRBJ2-3 | TRBD2 | TRBV7-2
TGTGCCAGCCAGGGGTTCGTGAATGAAAAACTGTTTTTT | CASQGFVNEKLFF | 13 | . | TRBJ1-4 | . | TRBV2
TGTGCCAGCAGCCAAGACCAGACAGGGTTTTTGTTTGGTGAGCAGTTCTTC | CASSQDQTGFLFGEQFF | 17 | . | TRBJ2-1 | TRBD1 | TRBV3-1/TRBV3-2
TGTGCCAGCTCCCTCGGACTAGCGAACAATGAGCAGTTCTTC | CASSLGLANNEQFF | 14 | few | TRBJ2-1 | TRBD2 | TRBV18
TGTGCCAGCAGTCGGGGTAACGCCGGGGAGCTGTTTTTT | CASSRGNAGELFF | 13 | . | TRBJ2-2 | . | TRBV6-5
TGTGCCAGCAGCCGGGCGGGCAAGAACACCGGGGAGCTGTTTTTT | CASSRAGKNTGELFF | 15 | . | TRBJ2-2 | . | TRBV5-6
TGTGCCAGCAGCACTAGGGACAGGGCTGCTCTAGCGGGAACCGGGGAGCTGTTTTTT | CASSTRDRAALAGTGELFF | 19 | . | TRBJ2-2 | . | TRBV7-9
TGTGCCAGCAGCCTCGGGACAGGCGGCTATGGCTACACCTTC | CASSLGTGGYGYTF | 14 | . | TRBJ1-2 | TRBD1 | TRBV7-9
TGTGCCAGCAGTGTGGTGTTGATGAACACTGAAGCTTTCTTT | CASSVVLMNTEAFF | 14 | . | TRBJ1-1 | . | TRBV2
TGTGCCATCAGTGAGGGAGAGCGCAATGAGCAGTTCTTC | CAISEGERNEQFF | 13 | . | TRBJ2-1 | . | TRBV10-3
TGTGCCAGCAGCGTAGACATAAACACCGGGGAGCTGTTTTTT | CASSVDINTGELFF | 14 | . | TRBJ2-2 | . | TRBV9
TGTGCCAGCAGCGACAGGGCCTACTACGAGCAGTACTTC | CASSDRAYYEQYF | 13 | . | TRBJ2-7 | TRBD1 | TRBV28
TGTGCCAGCAGTTTTAGGCAGAGCGGAAACACCATATATTTT | CASSFRQSGNTIYF | 14 | . | TRBJ1-3 | . | TRBV28
TGCGCCAGCAGAAGCACCGGGACAGGGGCGGGATCCGGGGAGCTGTTTTTT | CASRSTGTGAGSGELFF | 17 | . | TRBJ2-2 | TRBD1 | TRBV5-1
TGCAGCGTTGGATTACCAGGACGGATAGCTAACTATGGCTACACCTTC | CSVGLPGRIANYGYTF | 16 | . | TRBJ1-2 | . | TRBV29-1
TGTGCCAGCAGTTTAACTATTGGACAGTTTTATGGCTACACCTTC | CASSLTIGQFYGYTF | 15 | . | TRBJ1-2 | . | TRBV27
TGTGCCAGCTCACCAGGACAGAGCTCCTACGAGCAGTACTTC | CASSPGQSSYEQYF | 14 | . | TRBJ2-7 | . | TRBV18
TGTGCCAGCATCTCAATGGGAGGGGATGGCTACACCTTC | CASISMGGDGYTF | 13 | . | TRBJ1-2 | . | TRBV25-1
TGTGCCAGCAGCGCCCGGAGCTCAGGAAACACCATATATTTT | CASSARSSGNTIYF | 14 | . | TRBJ1-3 | . | TRBV9
TGTGCCAGCAGCTTAGGAGGTCAAGAGACCCAGTACTTC | CASSLGGQETQYF | 13 | . | TRBJ2-5 | . | TRBV11-3